Presented here are 15 T cell receptor beta chains from one specimen sequenced in a study of cytomegalovirus exposure and HLA in healthy donors. Both 60 Vbeta primers and 13 Jbeta primers went into the PCR. Here immunoSEQ multiplex PCR was the method, and the copy in TCRdb shows in-frame clones only, minus some. The sample consists of 110,000 or so clones, about 68% of them appearing once. Sequences were obtained from PBMCs. Source of these receptors: a woman between 40 and 55 years old in good health and CMV-seropositive.

The chain employs TRBV9 and TRBJ2-2, with TRBD2 identical over 10 bases. V was pared by 4 bases and J by 4 bases, with 10 bases of the junction left unmatched. The length of the CDR3 is 17 residues. Germline values: CDR1 SGDLS, CDR2 YYNGEE. The CDR3 nucleotides read TGTGCCAGCAGCCCCGGACTAGCGGAGGTCAGCACCGGGGAGCTGTTTTTT. Its translation is CASSPGLAEVSTGELFF. Combining the CDR3 with reference TRBV9 and TRBJ2-2 gives the whole variable domain DSGVTQTPKHLITATGQRVTLRCSPRSGDLSVYWYQQSLDQGLQFLIQYYNGEERAKGNILERFSAQQFPDLHSELNLSSLELGDSALYFCASSPGLAEVSTGELFFGEGSRLTVL.

The chain links TRBV10-3 to TRBJ1-6, with D possibly TRBD1 on 5 matching bases. Trimming left V 3 bases short and J 14 bases short, with 14 bases between. The V gene's germline CDR1 is ENHRY and CDR2 SYGVKD. This CDR3 has 13 residues. DNA for the CDR3: TGTGCCATCAGTGAAAGGGACTCCGACACCCTCCACTTT. This translates into CAISERDSDTLHF.

The rearrangement joins TRBV7-2 to TRBJ1-6; 8 bases agree with TRBD1. V shed 5 bases and J 7 bases; nucleotides not matched to a gene: 10. Germline V gene lookup returns CDR1 SGHTA and CDR2 FQGNSA. This CDR3 is 16 amino acids long. This CDR3 is CASSPRTGMGNSPLHF. CDR3 nucleotides: TGTGCCAGCAGCCCACGGACAGGGATGGGGAATTCACCCCTCCACTTT.

This clone was observed a handful of times. The chain has TRBV28 and TRBJ2-5; the D gene is possibly TRBD1 (5 bases). Germline V gives CDR1 MDHEN, CDR2 SYDVKM. The CDR3 is 12 residues long. V was cut by 7 bases and J by 3 bases, with 9 bases left in between. CDR3 DNA: TGTGCCAGCACGGGCAGGGAAGAGACCCAGTACTTC. Translating gives CASTGREETQYF.

This clone was seen only a few times. This chain joins TRBV28 and TRBJ2-7, with 12 bases matching TRBD1. Germline-derived CDR1 and CDR2 are MDHEN and SYDVKM. The CDR3 runs to 15 residues. V lost 5 bases, J lost 6 bases, and 8 bases stayed unmatched. The CDR3 DNA follows: TGTGCCAGCAGTATGTTTCGGGACAGGGGGCGCGAGCAGTACTTC. It specifies CASSMFRDRGREQYF.

This clone was detected only a few times. The J gene is TRBJ2-1, the V gene TRBV7-2; the D gene is possibly TRBD1 (5 bases). This CDR3 has 14 amino acids. Germline V gene lookup returns CDR1 SGHTA and CDR2 FQGNSA. V lost 2 bases, J lost 9 bases, and 14 bases lay in between. The CDR3: CASSLFYPTGEQFF. The CDR3 nucleotides are TGTGCCAGCAGCTTATTTTACCCCACAGGTGAGCAGTTCTTC. Full variable domain (rest looked up from reference TRBV7-2 and TRBJ2-1): GAGVSQSPSNKVTEKGKDVELRCDPISGHTALYWYRQSLGQGLEFLIYFQGNSAPDKSGLPSDRFSAERTGGSVSTLTIQRTQQEDSAVYLCASSLFYPTGEQFFGPGTRLTVL.

This sequence joins TRBV5-1 and TRBJ2-5; 9 bases map to TRBD1. J was trimmed by 2 bases and V by 3 bases; bases with no gene match: 5. Germline V lookup: CDR1 SGHRS, CDR2 YFSETQ. The CDR3 contains 15 residues. CDR3 sequence reads: CASSSDRGPQETQYF. The CDR3 region has the DNA TGCGCCAGCAGCTCGGACAGGGGCCCGCAAGAGACCCAGTACTTC.

The V gene is TRBV5-4, the J gene TRBJ2-7; 14 nucleotides agree with TRBD2. The CDR3 spans 18 residues. J lost 0 bases, V lost 1 base, and 6 bases had no gene match. The germline V gene has CDR1 SGHNT and CDR2 YYREEE (reference sequence). The CDR3 region is CASSLSGLAGGHSYEQYF. CDR3 sequence (DNA): TGTGCCAGCAGCTTGTCTGGACTAGCGGGGGGCCACTCCTACGAGCAGTACTTC.

The V call is TRBV5-5, the J call TRBJ1-1; 8 bases are shared with TRBD1. V dropped 2 bases and J dropped 11; count of bases not matched to a gene: 8. The CDR3 contains 13 residues. In germline, CDR1 is SGHKS, CDR2 YYEKEE (reference sequence). CDR3 in DNA: TGTGCCAGCAGCTTTACGACAGGGGCGGTCGCTTTCTTT. Translating it yields CASSFTTGAVAFF. The complete variable domain, with remaining parts taken from reference TRBV5-5 and TRBJ1-1, reads DAGVTQSPTHLIKTRGQQVTLRCSPISGHKSVSWYQQVLGQGPQFIFQYYEKEERGRGNFPDRFSARQFPNYSSELNVNALLLGDSALYLCASSFTTGAVAFFGQGTRLTVV.

The chain links TRBV5-1 to TRBJ1-4; 7 bases agree with TRBD1. V gave up 0 bases and J gave up 8 bases; unmatched junction bases: 7. Germline V gene sequence: CDR1 SGHRS, CDR2 YFSETQ. This CDR3 has 15 residues. The CDR3 loop reads CASSLETGTGEKLFF. The CDR3, as DNA: TGCGCCAGCAGCTTGGAGACAGGGACGGGCGAAAAACTGTTTTTT.

CDR3: CASSLLRTWDTGELFF. In DNA, the CDR3 is TGTGCCAGCAGCTTACTCAGGACATGGGACACCGGGGAGCTGTTTTTT. The chain carries TRBV7-6 and TRBJ2-2; weak D call: TRBD1 (5 bases). The CDR3 loop spans 16 amino acids. V lost 2 bases, J lost 3 bases, and 13 bases lay in between. Per the germline V gene, CDR1 is SGHVS and CDR2 is FNYEAQ. Using reference TRBV7-6 and TRBJ2-2 for the parts outside the CDR3, the full variable domain is GAGVSQSPRYKVTKRGQDVALRCDPISGHVSLYWYRQALGQGPEFLTYFNYEAQQDKSGLPNDRFSAERPEGSISTLTIQRTEQRDSAMYRCASSLLRTWDTGELFFGEGSRLTVL.

The CDR3 DNA sequence: TGTGCCAGCTCACCACTGAGGGGGCCGGAAGGCGAGCAGTACTTC. This gives the protein CASSPLRGPEGEQYF. The chain couples TRBV18 to TRBJ2-5; 7 bases map to TRBD1. The J call is in doubt because the DNA end fits TRBJ2-7 better. CDR1 is KGHSH and CDR2 is LQKENI in the germline V gene. The CDR3 has 15 residues.

Note on this clone: An end of the junction differs from the germline gene, which may be a read error. V gene TRBV28 combines with J gene TRBJ2-7; D may be TRBD1 (6 bases). The CDR3 is 15 residues long. CDR1 and CDR2 from the germline V gene are MDHEN and SYDVKM. Here the CDR3 DNA reads TGTGCCAGCAGGGAATTAAGGGACAACCCCGACGAAGAGTGCTTC. Amino acids: CASRELRDNPDEECF.

The chain uses TRBV28 and TRBJ1-1; D not resolved. The germline gives CDR1 MDHEN, CDR2 SYDVKM. The germline V and J ends were trimmed by 10 bases and 2 bases, with 11 bases remaining between them. The CDR3 sequence is 12 residues long. The DNA of the CDR3 is TGTGCCATCAGCGCGTCAAACACTGAAGCTTTCTTT. This translates into CAISASNTEAFF.

This clone was seen only a few times. This rearrangement joins TRBV2 to TRBJ2-1; D possibly corresponds to TRBD2 (5 bases). The CDR3 consists of 14 residues. V dropped 6 bases and J dropped 3 bases, with 12 bases sitting between them. From germline, CDR1 is SNHLY and CDR2 FYNNEI. This CDR3 is CASRRAADYNEQFF. The CDR3 DNA reads TGTGCCAGCAGGAGGGCGGCAGACTACAATGAGCAGTTCTTC.